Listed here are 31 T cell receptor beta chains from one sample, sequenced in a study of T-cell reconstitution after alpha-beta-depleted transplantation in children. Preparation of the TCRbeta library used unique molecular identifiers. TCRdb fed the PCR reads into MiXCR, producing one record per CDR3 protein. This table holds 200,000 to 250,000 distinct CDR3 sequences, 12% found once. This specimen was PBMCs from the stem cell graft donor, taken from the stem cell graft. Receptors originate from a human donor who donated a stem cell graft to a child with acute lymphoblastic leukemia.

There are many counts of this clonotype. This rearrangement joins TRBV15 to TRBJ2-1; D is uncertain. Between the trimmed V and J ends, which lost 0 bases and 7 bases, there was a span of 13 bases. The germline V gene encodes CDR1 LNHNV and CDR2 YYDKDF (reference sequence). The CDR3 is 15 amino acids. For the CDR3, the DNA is TGTGCCACCAGCAGAGATATTGCCGTGAGGAATGAGCAGTTCTTC. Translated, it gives CATSRDIAVRNEQFF.

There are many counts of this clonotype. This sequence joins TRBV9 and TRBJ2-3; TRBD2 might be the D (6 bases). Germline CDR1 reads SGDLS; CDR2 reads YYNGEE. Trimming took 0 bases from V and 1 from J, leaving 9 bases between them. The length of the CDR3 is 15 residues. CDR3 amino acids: CASSVGRGGTDTQYF. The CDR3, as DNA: TGTGCCAGCAGCGTAGGGCGGGGTGGCACAGATACGCAGTATTTT.

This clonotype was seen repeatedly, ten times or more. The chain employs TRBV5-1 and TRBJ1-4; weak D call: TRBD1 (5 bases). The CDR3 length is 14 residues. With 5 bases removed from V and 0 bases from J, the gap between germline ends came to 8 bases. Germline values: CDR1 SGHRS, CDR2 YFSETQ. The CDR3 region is CASSQGATNEKLFF. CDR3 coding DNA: TGCGCCAGCAGTCAGGGAGCAACTAATGAAAAACTGTTTTTT.

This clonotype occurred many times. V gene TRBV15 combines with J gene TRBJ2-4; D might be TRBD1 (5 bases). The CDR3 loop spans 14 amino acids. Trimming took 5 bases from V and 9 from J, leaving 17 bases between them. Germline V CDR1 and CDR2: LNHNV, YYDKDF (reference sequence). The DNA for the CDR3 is TGTGCCACCAGCGACCTACTTCAGGGAAGCATTCAGTACTTC. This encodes CATSDLLQGSIQYF. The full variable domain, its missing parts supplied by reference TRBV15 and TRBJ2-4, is DAMVIQNPRYQVTQFGKPVTLSCSQTLNHNVMYWYQQKSSQAPKLLFHYYDKDFNNEADTPDNFQSRRPNTSFCFLDIRSPGLGDTAMYLCATSDLLQGSIQYFGAGTRLSVL.

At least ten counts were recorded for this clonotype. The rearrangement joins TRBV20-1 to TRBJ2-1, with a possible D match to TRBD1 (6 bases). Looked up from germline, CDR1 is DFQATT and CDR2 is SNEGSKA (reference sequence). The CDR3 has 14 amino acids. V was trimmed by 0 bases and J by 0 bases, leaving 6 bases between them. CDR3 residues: CSAREQGSYNEQFF. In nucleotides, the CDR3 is TGCAGTGCTAGAGAACAGGGCTCCTACAATGAGCAGTTCTTC.

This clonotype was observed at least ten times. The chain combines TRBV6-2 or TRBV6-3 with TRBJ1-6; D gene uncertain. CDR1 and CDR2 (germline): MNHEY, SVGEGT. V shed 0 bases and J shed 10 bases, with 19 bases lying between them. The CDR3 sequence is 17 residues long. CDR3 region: CASSYSARSQEESPLHF. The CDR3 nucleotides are TGTGCCAGCAGTTACTCAGCACGGTCTCAAGAGGAGTCACCCCTCCACTTT.

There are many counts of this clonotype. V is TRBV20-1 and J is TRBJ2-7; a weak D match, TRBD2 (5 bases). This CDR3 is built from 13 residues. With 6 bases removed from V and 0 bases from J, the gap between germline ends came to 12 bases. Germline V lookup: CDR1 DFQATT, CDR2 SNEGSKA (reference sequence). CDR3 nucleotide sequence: TGCAGTGCCGCGATGGGGAGCTCCTACGAGCAGTACTTC. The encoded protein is CSAAMGSSYEQYF.

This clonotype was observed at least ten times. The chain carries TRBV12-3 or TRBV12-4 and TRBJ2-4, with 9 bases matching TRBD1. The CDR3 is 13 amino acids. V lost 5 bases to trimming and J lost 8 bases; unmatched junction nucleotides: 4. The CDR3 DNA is TGTGCCAGCAGTCCCCGGGACAGGGACATTCAGTACTTC. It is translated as CASSPRDRDIQYF.

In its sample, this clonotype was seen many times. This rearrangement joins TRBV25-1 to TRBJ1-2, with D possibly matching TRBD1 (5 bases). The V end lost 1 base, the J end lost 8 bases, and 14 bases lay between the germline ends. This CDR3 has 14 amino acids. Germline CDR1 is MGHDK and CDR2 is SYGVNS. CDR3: CASSELGDSRGYTF. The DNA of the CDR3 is TGTGCCAGCAGTGAATTGGGGGACTCTCGGGGCTACACCTTC.

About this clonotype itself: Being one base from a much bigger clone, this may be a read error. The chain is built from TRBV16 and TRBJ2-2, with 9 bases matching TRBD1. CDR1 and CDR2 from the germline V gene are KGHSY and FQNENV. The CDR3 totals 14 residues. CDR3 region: CASEGQGRTGQLFF. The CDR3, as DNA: TGTGCCAGCGAGGGACAGGGCCGAACCGGGCAGCTGTTTTTT.

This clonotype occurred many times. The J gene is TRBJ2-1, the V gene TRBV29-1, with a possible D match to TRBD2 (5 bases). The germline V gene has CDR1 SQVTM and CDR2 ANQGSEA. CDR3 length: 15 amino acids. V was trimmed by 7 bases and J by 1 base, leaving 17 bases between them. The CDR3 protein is CSGAPIANSYNEQFF. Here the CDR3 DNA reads TGCAGCGGCGCCCCCATAGCGAATTCCTACAATGAGCAGTTCTTC.

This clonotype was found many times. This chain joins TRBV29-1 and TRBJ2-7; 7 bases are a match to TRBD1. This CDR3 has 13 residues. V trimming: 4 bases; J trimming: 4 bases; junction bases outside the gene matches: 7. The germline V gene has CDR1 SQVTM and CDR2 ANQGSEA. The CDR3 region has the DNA TGCAGCGTTGGGCAGGGGGTTCTTTACGAGCAGTACTTC. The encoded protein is CSVGQGVLYEQYF.

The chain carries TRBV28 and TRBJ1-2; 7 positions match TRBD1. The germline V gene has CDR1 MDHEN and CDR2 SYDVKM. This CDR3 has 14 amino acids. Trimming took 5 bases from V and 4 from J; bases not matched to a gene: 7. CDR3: CASSTRGQSYGYTF. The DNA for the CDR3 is TGTGCCAGCAGTACAAGGGGACAGTCCTATGGCTACACCTTC.

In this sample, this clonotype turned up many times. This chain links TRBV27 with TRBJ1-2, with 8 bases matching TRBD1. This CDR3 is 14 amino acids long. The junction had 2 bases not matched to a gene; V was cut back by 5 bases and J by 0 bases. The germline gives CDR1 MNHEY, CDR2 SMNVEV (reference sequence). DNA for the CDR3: TGTGCCAGCAGTGAACAGGGGGCTAACTATGGCTACACCTTC. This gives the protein CASSEQGANYGYTF.

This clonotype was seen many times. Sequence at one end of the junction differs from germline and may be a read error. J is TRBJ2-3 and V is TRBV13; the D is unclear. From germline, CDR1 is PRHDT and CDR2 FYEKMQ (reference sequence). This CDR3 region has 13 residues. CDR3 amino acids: CASSLGGPDTQYF. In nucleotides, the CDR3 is TGTGCCAGCAGTTTAGGTGGCCCAGATACGCAGTATTTT. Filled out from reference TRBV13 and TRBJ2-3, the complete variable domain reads AAGVIQSPRHLIKEKRETATLKCYPIPRHDTVYWYQQGPGQDPQFLISFYEKMQSDKGSIPDRFSAQQFSDYHSELNMSSLELGDSALYFCASSLGGPDTQYFGPGTRLTVL.

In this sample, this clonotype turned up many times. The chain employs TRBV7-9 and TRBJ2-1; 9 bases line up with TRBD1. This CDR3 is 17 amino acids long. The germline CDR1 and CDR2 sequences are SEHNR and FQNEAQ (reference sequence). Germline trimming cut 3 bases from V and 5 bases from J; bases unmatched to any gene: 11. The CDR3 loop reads CASSFRRNRDRDNEQFF. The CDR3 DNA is TGTGCCAGCAGCTTTCGTAGGAACCGGGACAGGGACAATGAGCAGTTCTTC.

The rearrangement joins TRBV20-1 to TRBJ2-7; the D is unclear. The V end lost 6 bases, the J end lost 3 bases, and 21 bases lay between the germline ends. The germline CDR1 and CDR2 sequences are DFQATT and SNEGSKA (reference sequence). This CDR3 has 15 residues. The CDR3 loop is CSARTLGPPFYEQYF. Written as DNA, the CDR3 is TGCAGTGCCAGGACCCTGGGTCCCCCTTTCTACGAGCAGTACTTC.

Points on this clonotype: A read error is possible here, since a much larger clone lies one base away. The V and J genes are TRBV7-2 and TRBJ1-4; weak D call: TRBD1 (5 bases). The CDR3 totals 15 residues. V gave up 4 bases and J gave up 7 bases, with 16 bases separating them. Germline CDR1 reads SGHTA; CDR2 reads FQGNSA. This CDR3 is CASSYPSGGTEKLFF. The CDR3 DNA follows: TGTGCCAGCAGCTATCCATCGGGTGGGACTGAAAAACTGTTTTTT.

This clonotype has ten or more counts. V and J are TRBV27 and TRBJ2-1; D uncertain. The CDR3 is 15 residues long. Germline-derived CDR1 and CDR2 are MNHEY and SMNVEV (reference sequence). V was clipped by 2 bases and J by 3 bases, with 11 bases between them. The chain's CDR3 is CASSLEGSIYNEQFF. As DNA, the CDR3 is TGTGCCAGCAGTTTAGAAGGATCGATCTACAATGAGCAGTTCTTC.

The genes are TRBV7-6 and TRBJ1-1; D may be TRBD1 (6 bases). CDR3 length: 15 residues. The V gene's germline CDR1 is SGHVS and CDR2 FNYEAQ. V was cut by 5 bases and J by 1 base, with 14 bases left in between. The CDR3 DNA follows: TGTGCCAGCAGCCCAAAACAGGGCCAGAACACTGAAGCTTTCTTT. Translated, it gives CASSPKQGQNTEAFF.

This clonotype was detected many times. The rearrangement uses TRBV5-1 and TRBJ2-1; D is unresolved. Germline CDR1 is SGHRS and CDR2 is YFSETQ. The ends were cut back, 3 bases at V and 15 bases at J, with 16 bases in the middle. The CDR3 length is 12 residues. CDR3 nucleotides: TGCGCCAGCAGCTCCCGACGGAACAGCCTGTTCTTC. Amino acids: CASSSRRNSLFF. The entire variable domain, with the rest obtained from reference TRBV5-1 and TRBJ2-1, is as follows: KAGVTQTPRYLIKTRGQQVTLSCSPISGHRSVSWYQQTPGQGLQFLFEYFSETQRNKGNFPGRFSGRQFSNSRSEMNVSTLELGDSALYLCASSSRRNSLFFGPGTRLTVL.

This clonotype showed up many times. DNA of the CDR3: TGTGCCAGCTCCCCGTCAGGGTTTTGGGGCACTGAAGCTTTCTTT. Protein: CASSPSGFWGTEAFF. The chain is built from TRBV3-1 and TRBJ1-1; a possible D gene is TRBD1 (5 bases). The CDR3 runs 15 residues. Germline CDR1 and CDR2: LGHDT and YNNKEL (reference sequence). V lost 8 bases and J 4 bases, leaving 20 bases between the germline ends.

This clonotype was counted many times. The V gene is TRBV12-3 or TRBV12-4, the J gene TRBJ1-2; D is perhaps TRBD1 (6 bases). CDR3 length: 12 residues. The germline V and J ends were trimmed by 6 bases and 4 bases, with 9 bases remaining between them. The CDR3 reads CASSPDSYGYTF. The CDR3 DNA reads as TGTGCCAGCAGCCCGGACAGCTATGGCTACACCTTC.

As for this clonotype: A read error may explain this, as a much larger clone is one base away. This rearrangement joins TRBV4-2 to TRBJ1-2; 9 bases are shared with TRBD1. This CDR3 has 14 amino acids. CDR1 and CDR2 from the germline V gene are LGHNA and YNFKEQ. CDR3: CASSQGQGHYVYTF. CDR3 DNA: TGTGCCAGCAGCCAGGGACAGGGACATTATGTCTACACCTTC.

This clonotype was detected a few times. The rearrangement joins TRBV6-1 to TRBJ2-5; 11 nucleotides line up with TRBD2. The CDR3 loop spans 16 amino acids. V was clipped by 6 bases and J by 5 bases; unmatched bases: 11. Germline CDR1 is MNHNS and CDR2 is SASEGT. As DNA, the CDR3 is TGTGCCAGCAGCATCTTAGCGGGGGGGCCGGGGGAGACCCAGTACTTC. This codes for CASSILAGGPGETQYF.

In DNA, the CDR3 is TGTGCCAGCAGTTCCAAACCCACAGGGAGAGAAGGCTACACCTTC. Its protein product is CASSSKPTGREGYTF. This chain joins TRBV5-6 and TRBJ1-2, with TRBD1 as a possible D gene (6 bases). Germline-derived CDR1 and CDR2 are SGHDT and YYEEEE. The CDR3 runs to 15 residues. V shed 5 bases and J shed 8 bases, with 22 bases lying between them.

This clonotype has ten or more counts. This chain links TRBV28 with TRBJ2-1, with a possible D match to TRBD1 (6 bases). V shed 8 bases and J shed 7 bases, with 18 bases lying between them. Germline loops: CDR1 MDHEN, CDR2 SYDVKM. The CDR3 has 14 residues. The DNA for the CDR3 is TGTGCCAGCCATTGGGGTCAGGGGTGGAATGAGCAGTTCTTC. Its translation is CASHWGQGWNEQFF.

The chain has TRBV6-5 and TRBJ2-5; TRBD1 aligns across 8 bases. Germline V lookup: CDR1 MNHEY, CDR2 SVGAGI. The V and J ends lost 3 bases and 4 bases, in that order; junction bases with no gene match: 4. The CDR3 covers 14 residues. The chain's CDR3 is CASSYGRGRETQYF. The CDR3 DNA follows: TGTGCCAGCAGTTATGGCAGGGGGCGAGAGACCCAGTACTTC.

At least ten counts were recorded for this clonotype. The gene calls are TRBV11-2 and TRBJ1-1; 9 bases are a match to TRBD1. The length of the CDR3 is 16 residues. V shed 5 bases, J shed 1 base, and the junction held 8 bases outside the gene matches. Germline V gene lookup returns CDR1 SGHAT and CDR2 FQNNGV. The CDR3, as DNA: TGTGCCAGCAGCCCCGGGACAGGGTACGGGAACACTGAAGCTTTCTTT. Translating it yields CASSPGTGYGNTEAFF.

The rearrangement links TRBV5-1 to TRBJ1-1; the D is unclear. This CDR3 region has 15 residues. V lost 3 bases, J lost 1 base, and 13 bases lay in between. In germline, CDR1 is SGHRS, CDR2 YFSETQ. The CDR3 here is CASSSKAARNTEAFF. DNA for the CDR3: TGCGCCAGCAGCTCCAAAGCAGCTCGGAACACTGAAGCTTTCTTT.

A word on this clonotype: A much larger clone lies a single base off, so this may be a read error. The CDR3 spells CASSSRAPGQRYGYTF. The DNA of the CDR3 is TGTGCCAGCAGCAGCCGAGCTCCAGGACAACGCTATGGCTACACCTTC. This chain connects TRBV3-1 to TRBJ1-2, with D perhaps matching TRBD1 (5 bases). Trimming cost V 5 bases and J 4 bases, with 20 bases left between them. In germline, CDR1 is LGHDT, CDR2 YNNKEL (reference sequence). The CDR3 is 16 residues long. Based on the CDR3 plus reference TRBV3-1 and TRBJ1-2, the full variable domain is DTAVSQTPKYLVTQMGNDKSIKCEQNLGHDTMYWYKQDSKKFLKIMFSYNNKELIINETVPNRFSPKSPDKAHLNLHINSLELGDSAVYFCASSSRAPGQRYGYTFGSGTRLTVV.